This TCR beta chain was found in a study of T cell changes during pregnancy in multiple sclerosis. Profiling relied on immunoSEQ multiplex PCR, and the TCRdb table lists in-frame clones only, not all of them. The profile covers fewer than 100,000 clones, with 85% to 95% appearing a single time and 2.5% to 3% taken by the ten largest. V lost 0 bases and J 4 bases, leaving 15 bases between the germline ends. In germline, CDR1 is SGHDN, CDR2 FVKESK. CDR3 length: 16 residues. The sequenced sample was peripheral blood, obtained after pregnancy. This chain joins TRBV14 and TRBJ1-2; possible D gene TRBD1, 6 bases. This TCR was recovered from a female donor in good health, enrolled as a control in a pregnancy study. CDR3 coding DNA: TGTGCCAGCAGCCAAGACAGGGGCTTGGGTAGCTATGGCTACACCTTC. This sequence encodes CASSQDRGLGSYGYTF.